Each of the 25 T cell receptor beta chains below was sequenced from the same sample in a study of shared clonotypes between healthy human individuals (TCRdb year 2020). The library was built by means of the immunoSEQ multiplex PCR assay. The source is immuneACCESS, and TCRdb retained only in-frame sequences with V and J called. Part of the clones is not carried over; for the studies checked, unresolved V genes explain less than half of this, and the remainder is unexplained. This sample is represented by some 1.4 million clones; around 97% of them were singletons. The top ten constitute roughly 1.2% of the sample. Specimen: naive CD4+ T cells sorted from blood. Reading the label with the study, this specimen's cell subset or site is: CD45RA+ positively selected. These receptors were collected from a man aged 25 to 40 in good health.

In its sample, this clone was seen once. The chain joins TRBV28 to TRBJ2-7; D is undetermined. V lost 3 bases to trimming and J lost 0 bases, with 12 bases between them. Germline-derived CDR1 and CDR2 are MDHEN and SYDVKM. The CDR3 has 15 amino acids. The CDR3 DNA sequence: TGTGCCAGCAGTTTGGCGGTACAAAGCTCCTACGAGCAGTACTTC. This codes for CASSLAVQSSYEQYF. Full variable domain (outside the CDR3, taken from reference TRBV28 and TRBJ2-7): DVKVTQSSRYLVKRTGEKVFLECVQDMDHENMFWYRQDPGLGLRLIYFSYDVKMKEKGDIPEGYSVSREKKERFSLILESASTNQTSMYLCASSLAVQSSYEQYFGPGTRLTVT.

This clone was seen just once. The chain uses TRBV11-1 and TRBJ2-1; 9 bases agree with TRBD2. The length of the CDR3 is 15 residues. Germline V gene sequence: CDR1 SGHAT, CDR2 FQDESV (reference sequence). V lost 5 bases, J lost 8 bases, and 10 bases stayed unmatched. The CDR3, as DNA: TGTGCCAGCAGCCTGGGAGGTAGCGGGAGCTATGAGCAGTTCTTC. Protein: CASSLGGSGSYEQFF.

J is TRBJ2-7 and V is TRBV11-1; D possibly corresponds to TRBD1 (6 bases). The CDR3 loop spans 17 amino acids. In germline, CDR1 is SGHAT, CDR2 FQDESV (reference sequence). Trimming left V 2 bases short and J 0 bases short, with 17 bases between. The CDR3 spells CASSLKRNRDTSYEQYF. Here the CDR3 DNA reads TGTGCCAGCAGCTTAAAAAGAAACAGGGATACCTCCTACGAGCAGTACTTC.

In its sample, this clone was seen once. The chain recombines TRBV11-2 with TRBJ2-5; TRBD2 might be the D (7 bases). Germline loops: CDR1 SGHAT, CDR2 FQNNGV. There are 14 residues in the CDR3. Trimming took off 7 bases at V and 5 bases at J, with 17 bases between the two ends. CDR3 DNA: TGTGCCAGCAATTTACGGGGGAGGGGGGAGACCCAGTACTTC. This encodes CASNLRGRGETQYF.

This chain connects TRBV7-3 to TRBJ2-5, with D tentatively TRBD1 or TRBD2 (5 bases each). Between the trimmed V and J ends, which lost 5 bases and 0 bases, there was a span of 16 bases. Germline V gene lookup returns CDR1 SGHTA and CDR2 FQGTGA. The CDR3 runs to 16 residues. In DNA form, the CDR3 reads TGTGCCAGCAGCGCCCAGGGACGAGAGTACCAAGAGACCCAGTACTTC. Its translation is CASSAQGREYQETQYF.

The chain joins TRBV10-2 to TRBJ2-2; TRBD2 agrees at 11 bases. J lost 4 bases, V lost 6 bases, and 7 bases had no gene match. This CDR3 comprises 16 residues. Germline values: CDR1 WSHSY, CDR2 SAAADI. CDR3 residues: CASRAQGLAVTGELFF. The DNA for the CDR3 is TGCGCCAGCAGAGCCCAGGGACTAGCGGTCACCGGGGAGCTGTTTTTT.

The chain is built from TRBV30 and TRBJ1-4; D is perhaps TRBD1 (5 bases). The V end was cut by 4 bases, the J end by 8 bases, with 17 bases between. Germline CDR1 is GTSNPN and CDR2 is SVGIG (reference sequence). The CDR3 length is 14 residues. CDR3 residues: CAWTKGSGEEKLFF. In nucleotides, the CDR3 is TGTGCCTGGACCAAGGGGAGCGGGGAAGAAAAACTGTTTTTT.

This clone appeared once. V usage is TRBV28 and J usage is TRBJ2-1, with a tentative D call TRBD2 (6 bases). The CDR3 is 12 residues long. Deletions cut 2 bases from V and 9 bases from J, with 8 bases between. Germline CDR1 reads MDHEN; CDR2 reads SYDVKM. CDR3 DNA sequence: TGTGCCAGCAGTTTAGCGGGGAGTGAGCAGTTCTTC. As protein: CASSLAGSEQFF.

This CDR3 is CAISDTGTRSYGEQFF. The CDR3 bases are TGTGCCATCAGTGATACCGGGACTAGGTCATACGGTGAGCAGTTCTTC. The gene calls are TRBV10-3 and TRBJ2-1; TRBD2 aligns across 8 bases. The CDR3 runs to 16 residues. J lost 9 bases, V lost 3 bases, and 13 bases had no gene match. Germline V CDR1 and CDR2: ENHRY, SYGVKD.

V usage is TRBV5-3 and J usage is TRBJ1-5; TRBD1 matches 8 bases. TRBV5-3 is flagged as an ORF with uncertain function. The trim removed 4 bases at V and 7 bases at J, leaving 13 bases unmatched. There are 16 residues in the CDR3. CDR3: CARSTKSGTGSQPQHF. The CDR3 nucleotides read TGTGCCAGAAGCACAAAATCCGGGACAGGCAGCCAGCCCCAGCATTTT.

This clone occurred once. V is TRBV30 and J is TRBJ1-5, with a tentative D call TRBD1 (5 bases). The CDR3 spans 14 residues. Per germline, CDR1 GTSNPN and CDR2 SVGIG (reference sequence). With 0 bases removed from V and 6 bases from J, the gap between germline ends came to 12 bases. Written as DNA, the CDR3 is TGTGCCTGGAGTGTACGTGGGGGTCCTCAGCCCCAGCATTTT. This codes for CAWSVRGGPQPQHF.

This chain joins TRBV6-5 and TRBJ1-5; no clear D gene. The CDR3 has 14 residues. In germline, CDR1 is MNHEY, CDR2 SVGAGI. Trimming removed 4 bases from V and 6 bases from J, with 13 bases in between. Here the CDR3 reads CASSSLVSGQPQHF. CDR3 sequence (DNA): TGTGCCAGCAGTTCACTAGTTAGTGGTCAGCCCCAGCATTTT.

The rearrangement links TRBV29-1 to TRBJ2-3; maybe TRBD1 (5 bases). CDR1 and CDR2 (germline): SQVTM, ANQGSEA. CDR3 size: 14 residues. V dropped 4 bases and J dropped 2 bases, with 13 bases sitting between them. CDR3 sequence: CSVAAGFFTDTQYF. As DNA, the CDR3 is TGCAGCGTTGCGGCAGGGTTCTTCACAGATACGCAGTATTTT.

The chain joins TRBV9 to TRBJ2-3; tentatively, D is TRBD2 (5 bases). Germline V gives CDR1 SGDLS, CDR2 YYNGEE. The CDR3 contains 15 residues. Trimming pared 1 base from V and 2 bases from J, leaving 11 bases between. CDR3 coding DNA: TGTGCCAGCAGCGTACGAGCGGTTCACACAGATACGCAGTATTTT. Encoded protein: CASSVRAVHTDTQYF. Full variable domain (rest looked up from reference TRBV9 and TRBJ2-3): DSGVTQTPKHLITATGQRVTLRCSPRSGDLSVYWYQQSLDQGLQFLIQYYNGEERAKGNILERFSAQQFPDLHSELNLSSLELGDSALYFCASSVRAVHTDTQYFGPGTRLTVL.

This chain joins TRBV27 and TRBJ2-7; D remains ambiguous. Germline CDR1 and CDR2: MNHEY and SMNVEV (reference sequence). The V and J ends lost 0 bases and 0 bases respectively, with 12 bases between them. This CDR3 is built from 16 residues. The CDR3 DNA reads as TGTGCCAGCAGTTTATCTTGGGCAGCCAGCTCCTACGAGCAGTACTTC. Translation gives CASSLSWAASSYEQYF.

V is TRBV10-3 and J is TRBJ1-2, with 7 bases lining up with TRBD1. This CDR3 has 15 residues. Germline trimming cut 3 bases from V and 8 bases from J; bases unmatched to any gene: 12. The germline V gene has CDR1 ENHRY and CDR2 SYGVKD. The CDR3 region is CAISDGTADTRGYTF. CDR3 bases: TGTGCCATCAGTGATGGGACAGCCGATACGAGGGGCTACACCTTC.

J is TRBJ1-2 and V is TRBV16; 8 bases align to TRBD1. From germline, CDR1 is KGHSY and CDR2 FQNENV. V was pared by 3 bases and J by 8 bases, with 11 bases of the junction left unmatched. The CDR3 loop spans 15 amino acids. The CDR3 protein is CASSQSRQGSIGYTF. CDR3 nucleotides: TGTGCCAGCAGCCAGAGCCGACAGGGGTCGATAGGCTACACCTTC.

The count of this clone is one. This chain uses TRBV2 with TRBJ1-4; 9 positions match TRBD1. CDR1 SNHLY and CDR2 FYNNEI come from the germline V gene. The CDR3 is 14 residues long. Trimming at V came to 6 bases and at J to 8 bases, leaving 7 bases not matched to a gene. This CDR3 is CASSVDRGWEKLFF. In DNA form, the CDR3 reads TGTGCCAGCAGCGTAGACAGGGGGTGGGAAAAACTGTTTTTT.

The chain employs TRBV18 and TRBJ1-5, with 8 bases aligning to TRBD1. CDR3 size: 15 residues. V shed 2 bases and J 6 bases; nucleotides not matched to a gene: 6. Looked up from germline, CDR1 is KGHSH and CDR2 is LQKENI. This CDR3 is CASSPGQGMSQPQHF. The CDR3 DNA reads TGTGCCAGCTCACCAGGACAGGGAATGAGTCAGCCCCAGCATTTT.

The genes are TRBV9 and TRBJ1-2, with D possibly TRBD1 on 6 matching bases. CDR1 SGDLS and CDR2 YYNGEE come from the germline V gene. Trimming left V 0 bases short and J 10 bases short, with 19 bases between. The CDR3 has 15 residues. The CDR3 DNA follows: TGTGCCAGCAGCGTAGGGGGGCCAACCCTAAAAGACTACACCTTC. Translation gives CASSVGGPTLKDYTF.

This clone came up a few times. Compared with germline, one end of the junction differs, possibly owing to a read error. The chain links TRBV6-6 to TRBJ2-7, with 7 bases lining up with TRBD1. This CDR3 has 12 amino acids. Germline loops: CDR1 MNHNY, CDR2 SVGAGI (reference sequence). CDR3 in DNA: TGTGCCAGCAGTTACACATTCCAGGGGGTAATCTTC. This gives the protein CASSYTFQGVIF.

The CDR3 region is CASSWTVMNTEAFF. CDR3 in DNA: TGCGCCAGCAGCTGGACAGTCATGAACACTGAAGCTTTCTTT. V usage is TRBV4-1 and J usage is TRBJ1-1, with D possibly TRBD1 on 6 matching bases. Trimming left V 5 bases short and J 0 bases short, with 10 bases between. The CDR3 spans 14 residues. Per the germline V gene, CDR1 is MGHRA and CDR2 is YSYEKL.

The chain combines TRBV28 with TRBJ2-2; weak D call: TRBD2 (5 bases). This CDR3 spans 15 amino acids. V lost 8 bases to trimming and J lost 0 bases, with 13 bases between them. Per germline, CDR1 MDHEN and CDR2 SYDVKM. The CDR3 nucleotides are TGTGCCAGCCTCCTACAGAGGGCGAACACCGGGGAGCTGTTTTTT. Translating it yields CASLLQRANTGELFF.

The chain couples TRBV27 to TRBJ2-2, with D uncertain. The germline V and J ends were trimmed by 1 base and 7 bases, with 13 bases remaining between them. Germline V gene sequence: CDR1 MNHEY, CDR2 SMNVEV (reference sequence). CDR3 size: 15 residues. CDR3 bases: TGTGCCAGCAGTTTATTCCCAAAGCCGAGCGGGGAGCTGTTTTTT. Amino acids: CASSLFPKPSGELFF.

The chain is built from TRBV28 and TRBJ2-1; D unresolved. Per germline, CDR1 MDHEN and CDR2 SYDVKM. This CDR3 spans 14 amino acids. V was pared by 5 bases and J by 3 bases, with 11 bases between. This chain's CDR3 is CASSPLGDYNEQFF. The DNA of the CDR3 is TGTGCCAGCAGTCCCCTTGGTGACTACAATGAGCAGTTCTTC.